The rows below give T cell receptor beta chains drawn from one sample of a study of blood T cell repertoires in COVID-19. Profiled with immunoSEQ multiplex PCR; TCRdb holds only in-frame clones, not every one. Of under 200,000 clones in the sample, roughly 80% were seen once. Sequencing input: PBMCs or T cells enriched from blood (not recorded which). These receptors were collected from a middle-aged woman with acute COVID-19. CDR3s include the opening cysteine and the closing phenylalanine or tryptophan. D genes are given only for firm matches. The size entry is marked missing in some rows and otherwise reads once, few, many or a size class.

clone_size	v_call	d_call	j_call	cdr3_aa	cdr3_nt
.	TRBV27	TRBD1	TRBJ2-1	CASSPRRTGAPNEQFF	TGTGCCAGCAGTCCCCGACGGACAGGGGCCCCCAATGAGCAGTTCTTC
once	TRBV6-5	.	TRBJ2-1	CASSYLLANEQFF	TGTGCCAGCAGTTACTTATTGGCCAATGAGCAGTTCTTC
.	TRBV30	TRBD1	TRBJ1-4	CAWSVRGPGEKLFF	TGTGCCTGGAGTGTAAGGGGGCCAGGGGAAAAACTGTTTTTT
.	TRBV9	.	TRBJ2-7	CASSVSPGSNEQYF	TGTGCCAGCAGCGTAAGTCCAGGTTCCAACGAGCAGTACTTC
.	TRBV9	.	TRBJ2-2	CASSVGIYENTGELFF	TGTGCCAGCAGCGTCGGTATTTATGAGAACACCGGGGAGCTGTTTTTT
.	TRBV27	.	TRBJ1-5	CASSQTGMRNQPQHF	TGTGCCAGCAGCCAAACAGGGATGCGCAATCAGCCCCAGCATTTT
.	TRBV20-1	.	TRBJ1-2	CSASSENYGYTF	TGCAGTGCTAGTTCGGAGAACTATGGCTACACCTTC
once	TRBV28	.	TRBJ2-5	CASSPPGVYQETQYF	TGTGCCAGCAGTCCCCCAGGGGTTTACCAAGAGACCCAGTACTTC
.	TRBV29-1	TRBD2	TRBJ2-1	CSTGLADSYNEQFF	TGCAGCACCGGACTAGCGGACAGCTACAATGAGCAGTTCTTC
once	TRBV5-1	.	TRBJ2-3	CASSLDSNGDTDTQYF	TGCGCCAGCAGCTTGGACAGCAACGGTGACACAGATACGCAGTATTTT
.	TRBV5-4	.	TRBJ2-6	CASSLGTGDSGANVLTF	TGTGCCAGCAGCCTTGGGACGGGAGACTCTGGGGCCAACGTCCTGACTTTC
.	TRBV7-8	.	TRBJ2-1	CASSLSGSSYNDEQFF	TGTGCCAGCAGCTTATCGGGGTCTTCTTACAACGATGAGCAGTTCTTC
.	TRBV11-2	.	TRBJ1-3	CASSSRQIGNTIYF	TGTGCCAGCAGCTCTAGGCAAATCGGAAACACCATATATTTT
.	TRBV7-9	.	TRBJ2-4	CASSEESLYIQYF	TGTGCCAGCAGCGAAGAGAGTCTCTACATTCAGTACTTC
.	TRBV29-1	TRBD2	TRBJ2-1	CSVARLASQFF	TGCAGCGTGGCCAGACTAGCTTCGCAGTTCTTC
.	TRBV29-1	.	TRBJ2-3	CSVVASTDTQYF	TGCAGCGTGGTTGCGAGCACAGATACGCAGTATTTT
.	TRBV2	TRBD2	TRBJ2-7	CASSSSGTSYEQYF	TGTGCCAGCAGTTCGTCCGGGACTAGCTACGAGCAGTACTTC
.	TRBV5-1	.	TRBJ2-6	CASSSVRSGANVMTF	TGCGCCAGCAGCTCGGTCCGCTCTGGGGCCAACGTCATGACTTTC
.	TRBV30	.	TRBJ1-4	CAWSPGLRAEKLFF	TGTGCCTGGAGTCCGGGACTCAGAGCTGAAAAACTGTTTTTT
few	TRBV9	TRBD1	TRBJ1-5	CASSAGQGNSNQPQHF	TGTGCCAGCAGCGCCGGACAGGGAAATAGCAATCAGCCCCAGCATTTT
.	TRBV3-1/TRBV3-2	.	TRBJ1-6	CASSLSTTGTSPLHF	TGTGCCAGCAGCCTCTCAACTACCGGGACATCCCCCCTCCACTTT
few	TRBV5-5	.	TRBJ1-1	CASSRGTTEAFF	TGTGCCAGCAGCCGGGGGACCACTGAAGCTTTCTTT
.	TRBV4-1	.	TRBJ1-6	CASSQQGQQNNSPLHF	TGCGCCAGCAGCCAACAGGGACAACAAAATAATTCACCCCTCCACTTT
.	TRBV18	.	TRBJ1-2	CASSPESLLVYGYTF	TGTGCCAGCTCACCAGAGAGCTTACTTGTTTATGGCTACACCTTC
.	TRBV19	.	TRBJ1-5	CATTKWGAGDQPQHF	TGTGCCACCACCAAATGGGGCGCAGGGGATCAGCCCCAGCATTTT
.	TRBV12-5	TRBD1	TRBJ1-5	CASGAPGTGNQPQHF	TGTGCTAGTGGTGCACCCGGGACAGGGAATCAGCCCCAGCATTTT
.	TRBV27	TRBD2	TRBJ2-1	CASSLTIAGGPGNEQFF	TGTGCCAGCAGTCTCACTATAGCGGGAGGGCCCGGGAATGAGCAGTTCTTC
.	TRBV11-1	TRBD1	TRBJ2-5	CASSRRGLGETQYF	TGTGCCAGCAGCCGCAGGGGGCTGGGGGAGACCCAGTACTTC
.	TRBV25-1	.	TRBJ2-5	CASRAGLTQYF	TGTGCCAGCAGGGCAGGATTGACCCAGTACTTC
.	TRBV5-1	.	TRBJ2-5	CASSLQVGLSETQYF	TGCGCCAGCAGCTTGCAAGTGGGACTTTCGGAGACCCAGTACTTC
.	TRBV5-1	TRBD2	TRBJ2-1	CASSPSLLAMSANEQFF	TGCGCCAGCAGCCCATCATTACTAGCGATGTCTGCCAATGAGCAGTTCTTC
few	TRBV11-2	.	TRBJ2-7	CASSFFTGSPYEQYF	TGTGCCAGCAGCTTCTTTACAGGATCCCCCTACGAGCAGTACTTC
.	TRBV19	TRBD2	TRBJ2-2	CASSTHGGRAAGELFF	TGTGCCAGTAGTACCCACGGCGGGAGGGCCGCCGGGGAGCTGTTTTTT
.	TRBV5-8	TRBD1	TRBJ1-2	CASSAWDRGMIGYTF	TGTGCCAGCAGCGCCTGGGACAGGGGGATGATTGGCTACACCTTC
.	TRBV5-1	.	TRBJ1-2	CASRLTANYGYTF	TGCGCCAGCCGCCTGACAGCTAACTATGGCTACACCTTC
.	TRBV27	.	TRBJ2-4	CASSQSIAKNIQYF	TGTGCCAGCAGCCAGTCCATAGCCAAAAACATTCAGTACTTC
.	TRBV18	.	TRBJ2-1	CASSPPGGRGEQFF	TGTGCCAGCTCACCACCAGGTGGGAGAGGTGAGCAGTTCTTC
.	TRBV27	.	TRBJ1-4	CASSFGHQEEKLFF	TGTGCCAGCAGTTTTGGACACCAGGAGGAAAAACTGTTTTTT
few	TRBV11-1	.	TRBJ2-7	CASSTQGSEQYF	TGTGCCAGCAGCACCCAGGGTAGCGAGCAGTACTTC